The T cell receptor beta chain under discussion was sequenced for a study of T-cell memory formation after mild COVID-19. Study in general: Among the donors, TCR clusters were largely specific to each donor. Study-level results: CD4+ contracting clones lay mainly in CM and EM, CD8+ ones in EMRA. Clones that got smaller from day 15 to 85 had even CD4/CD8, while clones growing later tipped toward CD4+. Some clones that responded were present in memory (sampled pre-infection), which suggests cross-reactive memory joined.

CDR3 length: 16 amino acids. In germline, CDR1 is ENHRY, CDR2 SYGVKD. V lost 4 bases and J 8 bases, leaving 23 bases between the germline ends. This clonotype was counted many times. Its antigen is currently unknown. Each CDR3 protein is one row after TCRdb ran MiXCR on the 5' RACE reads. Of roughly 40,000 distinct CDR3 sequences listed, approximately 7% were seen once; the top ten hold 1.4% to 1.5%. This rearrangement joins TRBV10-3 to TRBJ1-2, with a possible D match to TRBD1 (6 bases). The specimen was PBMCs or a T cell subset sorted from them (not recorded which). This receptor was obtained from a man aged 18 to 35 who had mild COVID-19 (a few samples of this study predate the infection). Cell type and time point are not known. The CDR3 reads CAISGWTADAVMGYTF. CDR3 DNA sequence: TGTGCCATCAGTGGATGGACAGCCGACGCGGTAATGGGCTACACCTTC.